This record covers a single TCR beta chain. What it binds is unknown. This entry is derived from a study of T-cell reconstitution after alpha-beta-depleted transplantation in children. Unique molecular identifiers were used to barcode this TCRbeta library. One entry per CDR3 protein, called by TCRdb with MiXCR from the PCR reads. The sample has under 850,000 distinct CDR3 sequences; around 14% are singletons. Germline V gene lookup returns CDR1 SGHRS and CDR2 YFSETQ. This CDR3 contains 14 residues. Unmatched junction bases numbered 7, after V lost 6 bases and J lost 7 bases. Study-wide results and caveats: Expanded graft clones, several hundred of them, were reportedly the source of alpha-beta T cells about two months after transplant.

This sequence originates from a girl aged 2-10 years with congenital amegakaryocytic thrombocytopenia, due to receive a stem cell transplant. The rearrangement links TRBV5-1 to TRBJ2-2, with 9 bases aligning to TRBD2. Source: PBMCs, taken before TCRalphabeta/CD19-depleted stem cell transplant. This CDR3 reads CASTSSGKGGELFF. For the CDR3, the DNA is TGCGCCAGCACGTCTAGCGGGAAGGGCGGGGAGCTGTTTTTT.